This paragraph reports one T cell receptor (beta chain). Its antigen is unidentified. The sample is drawn from a study of PD-1 blockade in classical Hodgkin lymphoma. Clones were sequenced by immunoSEQ multiplex PCR, and TCRdb holds only the in-frame ones, with some missing. Of about 25,000 clones detected, around 94% appear once; the ten largest clones hold about 3.8%. Documented time point: newly diagnosed, previously untreated cHL patient sample. V was clipped by 0 bases and J by 3 bases, with 12 bases between them. The CDR3 runs 15 residues. Germline CDR1 and CDR2: SGHDT and YYEEEE. Study-level findings and limits: Relapsed/refractory patients reportedly had lower baseline diversity than newly diagnosed patients.

The sequenced sample consisted of peripheral blood mononuclear cells (PBMCs). This receptor was identified in a human donor with classical Hodgkin lymphoma. V gene TRBV5-6 combines with J gene TRBJ1-2, with a possible D match to TRBD1 (6 bases). The DNA of the CDR3 is TGTGCCAGCAGCTTGGAACAGGGTACCGACTATGGCTACACCTTC. It is translated as CASSLEQGTDYGYTF.